This is a list of T cell receptor beta chains from one sample in a study of T cells in Graves' hyperthyroidism and ophthalmopathy. TCRdb used MiXCR to reprocess the multiplex PCR reads, holding one entry per CDR3 protein. The table records 330,000 or so distinct CDR3 sequences, 18% of them present only once. The sample consisted of blood. All receptors derive from a woman in her thirties or forties with Graves' ophthalmopathy. The conserved cysteine and the conserved F or W are not part of the CDR3 here. The order of the fields is V gene, J gene, CDR3 protein.

>TRBV27|TRBJ2-7
ASTSAASTQQY
>TRBV12-3/TRBV12-4|TRBJ1-1
ASTDTNTEAF
>TRBV30|TRBJ2-4
AWSDDRRTKNIQY
>TRBV6-1|TRBJ1-1
ASRPAGGQTEAF
>TRBV2|TRBJ2-2
ASNTGLAGVIGELF
>TRBV7-2|TRBJ2-2
ASSLTSATGELF
>TRBV9|TRBJ2-7
ASSPQMGPREQY
>TRBV11-1|TRBJ2-1
ASSRLTGGSGDEQF
>TRBV19|TRBJ2-7
ASSTLAGNSYEQY
>TRBV28|TRBJ2-5
ASSLWASGRTKETQY
>TRBV27|TRBJ1-5
ASSLLGVGQPQH
>TRBV6-5|TRBJ1-2
ASRQGLRGYT
>TRBV6-1|TRBJ2-1
ASRTQGLVANEQF
>TRBV12-3/TRBV12-4|TRBJ1-1
ASSSGTGGFISEAF
>TRBV12-3/TRBV12-4|TRBJ2-7
ASSMDSLGEQY
>TRBV12-5|TRBJ1-5
ASGPGTGVNQPQH
>TRBV6-5|TRBJ2-2
ASSIVSNGELF
>TRBV27|TRBJ1-1
ASSSLLLTENTEAF
>TRBV19|TRBJ2-1
ASSIEGDVNNEQF
>TRBV29-1|TRBJ2-5
SVSTGAETQY
>TRBV29-1|TRBJ2-2
SVPGTGGGELF
>TRBV10-3|TRBJ2-5
AISRGTRGETQY
>TRBV30|TRBJ1-1
AWKGGGGNTEAF
>TRBV4-3|TRBJ2-4
ASSHETRGAGNIQY
>TRBV19|TRBJ1-1
ASSITGGGTEAF
>TRBV20-1|TRBJ1-5
SVTRANQPQH
>TRBV12-3/TRBV12-4|TRBJ1-1
ASSKSRDSEAF
>TRBV7-8|TRBJ1-1
ASSRWGSGTEAF
>TRBV6-1|TRBJ2-7
ANQELAGSHEQY
>TRBV14|TRBJ1-5
ASSQSGFQPQH
>TRBV5-1|TRBJ1-5
ASSLDGQLNQPQH
>TRBV4-1|TRBJ2-2
ASSPVGTQNTGELF
>TRBV19|TRBJ1-1
ASRLQEVYTEAF
>TRBV12-3/TRBV12-4|TRBJ1-5
ASSGTAQNQPQH
>TRBV5-1|TRBJ2-4
ASSLEGTQY
>TRBV28|TRBJ1-2
ASTLGAGDYGYT
>TRBV4-2|TRBJ1-2
ASSLQGAYRGYT
>TRBV6-1|TRBJ2-5
ASSELSLGGLGTQY
>TRBV6-5|TRBJ1-5
ASSVGGVNQPQH
>TRBV7-2|TRBJ1-5
ASSPWTGATQPQH
>TRBV29-1|TRBJ2-5
SVGVSQGTQY
>TRBV6-1|TRBJ2-7
ASSEPGAAAYEQY
>TRBV12-3/TRBV12-4|TRBJ1-1
ASSFRVPEAF
>TRBV28|TRBJ1-5
ASIDTRNQPQH
>TRBV19|TRBJ1-2
ASSIDLSRNYGYT
>TRBV9|TRBJ2-6
ASSPHRGSGANVLT
>TRBV6-5|TRBJ2-5
ASSYSWDRGQETQY
>TRBV6-2/TRBV6-3|TRBJ2-2
ASSYLRVNTGELF
>TRBV29-1|TRBJ1-1
SVTVMNTEAF
>TRBV6-2/TRBV6-3|TRBJ2-5
ASRGRTQY
>TRBV9|TRBJ2-2
ASRSGGFPGELF
>TRBV6-5|TRBJ1-5
ASIIQGFWDTYQPQH
>TRBV6-5|TRBJ2-2
ASSSQGWTGELF
>TRBV6-5|TRBJ1-5
ASSNGGSQPQH
>TRBV30|TRBJ2-7
AWTRGRHLEQY